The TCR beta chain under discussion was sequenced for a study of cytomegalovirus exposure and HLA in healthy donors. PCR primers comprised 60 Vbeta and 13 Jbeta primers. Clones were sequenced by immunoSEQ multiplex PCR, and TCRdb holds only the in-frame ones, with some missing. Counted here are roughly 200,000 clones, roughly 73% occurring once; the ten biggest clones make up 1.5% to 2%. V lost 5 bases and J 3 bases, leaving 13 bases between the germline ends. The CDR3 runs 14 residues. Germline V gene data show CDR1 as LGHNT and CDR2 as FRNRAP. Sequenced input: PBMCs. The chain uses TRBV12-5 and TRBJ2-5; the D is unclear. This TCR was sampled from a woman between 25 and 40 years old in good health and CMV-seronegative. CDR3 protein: CASGPLAGEETQYF. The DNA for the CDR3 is TGTGCTAGTGGTCCATTGGCAGGTGAAGAGACCCAGTACTTC.